This TCR beta chain was sequenced for a study of PD-L1 blockade in urothelial cancer. In the study overall: Most patients, about 90% of the roughly 29, were males with bladder-origin cancer.

A few counts support this clone. TCRdb's table, derived via immunoSEQ multiplex PCR, lists solely in-frame clones and lacks some. The repertoire holds almost 90,000 clones, with roughly 84% as singletons. Time point described: pretreatment peripheral blood. There were between 1 and 8 samples from each patient, taken pretreatment and on-treatment. Per the germline V gene, CDR1 is SGHTA and CDR2 is FQGNSA. CDR3 size: 19 residues. V shed 1 base and J 8 bases; nucleotides not matched to a gene: 16. This receptor was identified in a man aged 60 to 69 with urothelial cancer. Sample: PBMCs, taken around atezolizumab (anti-PD-L1) treatment. The chain uses TRBV7-2 and TRBJ2-1, with TRBD2 identical over 11 bases. CDR3 sequence: CASSLGASGRWDLHDEQFF. The CDR3 bases are TGTGCCAGCAGCTTAGGTGCTAGCGGGAGGTGGGATTTACACGATGAGCAGTTCTTC.